A single sample is the source of the 15 T cell receptor beta chains below, sequenced in a study of blood T cell repertoires in COVID-19. Here immunoSEQ multiplex PCR was the method, and the copy in TCRdb shows in-frame clones only, minus some. In the table there are roughly 200,000 clones, more than 65% of which are singletons. Sequenced sample: peripheral blood. These receptors were obtained from a human donor in a cohort sampled during active COVID-19.

The chain carries TRBV7-9 and TRBJ2-1, with 10 positions matching TRBD2. Unmatched junction bases numbered 9, after V lost 5 bases and J lost 5 bases. The CDR3 length is 16 residues. Germline V gene data show CDR1 as SEHNR and CDR2 as FQNEAQ (reference sequence). The CDR3 loop is CASSPILAGVNNEQFF. Written as DNA, the CDR3 is TGTGCCAGCAGCCCGATTCTAGCGGGAGTTAACAATGAGCAGTTCTTC.

The chain has TRBV27 and TRBJ1-5; 7 bases match TRBD1. This CDR3 is built from 15 residues. In germline, CDR1 is MNHEY, CDR2 SMNVEV (reference sequence). V shed 5 bases and J 0 bases; nucleotides not matched to a gene: 4. CDR3 loop: CASSPGTASNQPQHF. CDR3 coding DNA: TGTGCCAGCAGTCCGGGGACAGCTAGCAATCAGCCCCAGCATTTT.

This chain links TRBV15 with TRBJ2-5; TRBD1 is a possible D gene (6 bases). Trimming removed 3 bases from V and 3 bases from J, with 17 bases in between. There are 16 residues in the CDR3. CDR1 is LNHNV, CDR2 YYDKDF, per germline (reference sequence). CDR3 nucleotides: TGTGCCACCAGCAGGGATACAGGGCGGGCAGAAGAGACCCAGTACTTC. Translated: CATSRDTGRAEETQYF.

The rearrangement uses TRBV4-2 and TRBJ2-1, with 10 bases that match TRBD2. The CDR3 is made up of 18 amino acids. The junction had 5 bases not matched to a gene; V was cut back by 0 bases and J by 0 bases. Germline CDR1 LGHNA, CDR2 YNFKEQ. CDR3 residues: CASSQEAASGSSYNEQFF. The CDR3 region has the DNA TGTGCCAGCAGCCAAGAAGCGGCTAGCGGGAGCTCCTACAATGAGCAGTTCTTC.

V gene TRBV5-4 combines with J gene TRBJ2-7, with TRBD1 matching 11 bases. J gave up 4 bases and V 4 bases, and 10 bases lay outside the gene matches. CDR3 length: 16 residues. The germline gives CDR1 SGHNT, CDR2 YYREEE (reference sequence). CDR3 loop: CASSNMDRGLSYEQYF. The CDR3 coding sequence is TGTGCCAGCAGCAACATGGACAGGGGGCTTAGTTACGAGCAGTACTTC.

In this sample, this clone turned up a few times. This chain connects TRBV7-9 to TRBJ1-1; tentatively, D is TRBD1 (6 bases). Germline V gene sequence: CDR1 SEHNR, CDR2 FQNEAQ (reference sequence). V lost 6 bases and J lost 4, with 21 bases in between. This CDR3 spans 16 amino acids. DNA of the CDR3: TGTGCCAGCAGTGTACAGGGTGGTGGGGCTGCCACTGAAGCTTTCTTT. Amino acids: CASSVQGGGAATEAFF.

The chain links TRBV5-1 to TRBJ1-1; 7 bases agree with TRBD1. The germline gives CDR1 SGHRS, CDR2 YFSETQ. Trimming removed 3 bases from V and 1 base from J; junction bases left unmatched: 6. The CDR3 runs 15 residues. The CDR3 nucleotides read TGCGCCAGCAGCTGGCCGACAGGGTCGAACACTGAAGCTTTCTTT. Protein: CASSWPTGSNTEAFF.

This clone came up once. The chain couples TRBV30 to TRBJ2-5; 14 bases match TRBD2. J lost 4 bases, V lost 3 bases, and 4 bases had no gene match. The CDR3 consists of 15 residues. The V gene's germline CDR1 is GTSNPN and CDR2 SVGIG (reference sequence). This CDR3 is CAWRRLAGGPETQYF. The CDR3, as DNA: TGTGCCTGGAGACGACTAGCGGGGGGGCCAGAGACCCAGTACTTC. Full variable domain (rest looked up from reference TRBV30 and TRBJ2-5): SQTIHQWPATLVQPVGSPLSLECTVEGTSNPNLYWYRQAAGRGLQLLFYSVGIGQISSEVPQNLSASRPQDRQFILSSKKLLLSDSGFYLCAWRRLAGGPETQYFGPGTRLLVL.

J is TRBJ2-1 and V is TRBV2, with 14 bases aligning to TRBD2. The CDR3 is 16 amino acids. Trimming cost V 4 bases and J 7 bases; bases outside gene matches: 6. Germline loops: CDR1 SNHLY, CDR2 FYNNEI. In DNA form, the CDR3 reads TGTGCCAGCAGTGCCGGACTAGCGGGAGGATGGAATGAGCAGTTCTTC. This sequence encodes CASSAGLAGGWNEQFF.

This clone was recorded many times. This chain links TRBV5-1 with TRBJ2-7; 9 bases are shared with TRBD2. Germline V lookup: CDR1 SGHRS, CDR2 YFSETQ. The CDR3 length is 14 residues. V was pared by 4 bases and J by 1 base, with 3 bases of the junction left unmatched. The CDR3 coding sequence is TGCGCCAGCAGCGAGACTAGCGGATCCTACGAGCAGTACTTC. It translates to CASSETSGSYEQYF. Full variable domain (missing parts from reference TRBV5-1 and TRBJ2-7): KAGVTQTPRYLIKTRGQQVTLSCSPISGHRSVSWYQQTPGQGLQFLFEYFSETQRNKGNFPGRFSGRQFSNSRSEMNVSTLELGDSALYLCASSETSGSYEQYFGPGTRLTVT.

V gene TRBV7-9 combines with J gene TRBJ2-7; 7 bases fit TRBD2. This CDR3 is built from 13 residues. Per germline, CDR1 SEHNR and CDR2 FQNEAQ (reference sequence). V lost 5 bases, J lost 2 bases, and 3 bases stayed unmatched. CDR3 protein: CASSAGLAYEQYF. The CDR3 DNA reads as TGTGCCAGCAGCGCCGGACTAGCCTACGAGCAGTACTTC.

The J gene is TRBJ1-2, the V gene TRBV7-9; D may be TRBD1 (5 bases). Germline CDR1 is SEHNR and CDR2 is FQNEAQ (reference sequence). The V and J ends lost 5 bases and 7 bases respectively, with 20 bases between them. This CDR3 has 15 amino acids. CDR3 sequence reads: CASSLVSLGRGGYTF. The CDR3 nucleotides read TGTGCCAGCAGCCTAGTTTCGTTGGGGCGCGGTGGCTACACCTTC.

The chain employs TRBV13 and TRBJ2-7, with a weak D call TRBD1 (5 bases). Germline-derived CDR1 and CDR2 are PRHDT and FYEKMQ (reference sequence). The V gene lost 0 bases and the J gene lost 7 bases, with 19 bases spanning the gap. The CDR3 length is 16 residues. This CDR3 is CASSLGPTALGVEQYF. In nucleotides, the CDR3 is TGTGCCAGCAGCTTAGGCCCCACCGCCTTAGGGGTTGAGCAGTACTTC.

The rearrangement joins TRBV27 to TRBJ2-7; 11 bases align to TRBD1. Germline V gene data show CDR1 as MNHEY and CDR2 as SMNVEV (reference sequence). V was clipped by 6 bases and J by 3 bases; unmatched bases: 7. This CDR3 comprises 15 residues. CDR3: CASRPAGTGGYEQYF. The CDR3 nucleotides read TGTGCCAGCAGACCAGCTGGGACAGGGGGCTACGAGCAGTACTTC.

The chain carries TRBV7-2 and TRBJ2-7, with TRBD2 matching over 13 bases. The CDR3 is 17 residues long. Unmatched junction bases numbered 16, after V lost 8 bases and J lost 6 bases. Germline V gives CDR1 SGHTA, CDR2 FQGNSA. The CDR3 reads CASFWTSGRYQLGEQYF. The CDR3 DNA follows: TGTGCCAGCTTTTGGACTAGCGGGAGATACCAACTGGGCGAGCAGTACTTC.